This T cell receptor beta chain was profiled in a study of blood T cells in healthy people across ages. In germline, CDR1 is LNHDA, CDR2 SQIVND (reference sequence). This CDR3 region has 13 residues. Trimming removed 7 bases from V and 3 bases from J, with 12 bases in between. Study-level findings and limits: Naive and antigen-experienced cells could not be conclusively compared, given unsorted PBMCs.

A few counts support this clonotype. The antigen remains unidentified. The use of a sample-barcoded 5' primer and a J-beta primer mix characterized a second PCR of roughly 6 to 11 cycles. One entry per CDR3 protein results from TCRdb running MiXCR on the 5' RACE reads. The sample records around 870,000 distinct CDR3 sequences, more than 25% being singletons. Sequencing input: blood. This sequence joins TRBV19 and TRBJ1-2; D may be TRBD1 (6 bases). This clonotype originated in a woman older than 75 in good health. For the CDR3, the DNA is TGTGCCAGTACCACTGGACAGCACTATGGCTACACCTTC. The encoded protein is CASTTGQHYGYTF.